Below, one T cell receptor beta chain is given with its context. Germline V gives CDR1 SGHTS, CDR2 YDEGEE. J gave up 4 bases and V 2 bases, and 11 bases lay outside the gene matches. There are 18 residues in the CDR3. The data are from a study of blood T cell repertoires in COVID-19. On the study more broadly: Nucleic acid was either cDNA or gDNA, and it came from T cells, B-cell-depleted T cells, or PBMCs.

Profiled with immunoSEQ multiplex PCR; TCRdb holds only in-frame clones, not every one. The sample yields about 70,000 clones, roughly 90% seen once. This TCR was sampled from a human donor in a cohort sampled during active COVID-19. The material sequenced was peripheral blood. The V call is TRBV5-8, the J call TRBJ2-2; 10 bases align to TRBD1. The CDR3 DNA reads TGTGCCAGCAGCTTTGGCCGACAGGGGGCTCTGGGCACCGGGGAGCTGTTTTTT. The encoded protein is CASSFGRQGALGTGELFF.